The clone carrying this TCR beta chain has just a few counts. What it binds is not known. These data originate in a study of CD8 T cells in ankylosing spondylitis. Quantitative 5'-RACE with molecular barcodes produced the TCR beta libraries. From the 5' RACE reads, TCRdb called clonotypes with MiXCR, one entry per CDR3 protein. The data contain approximately 350,000 distinct CDR3 sequences, about 20% of them singletons. Study-wide findings and caveats: In ankylosing spondylitis patients, matched synovial fluid reportedly showed significant enrichment of disease-linked clones. Blood of patients with ankylosing spondylitis appeared to be characterized by a TCR beta motif of several highly homologous variants.

The CDR3 extends over 17 amino acids. V dropped 6 bases and J dropped 1; count of bases not matched to a gene: 15. CDR1 and CDR2 from the germline V gene are MDHEN and SYDVKM. The sequence derives from a male donor with ankylosing spondylitis or in good health (not recorded which). Sequencing input: blood, either unsorted or a sorted T cell fraction (not recorded which). The chain links TRBV28 to TRBJ2-7; 7 bases align to TRBD2. CDR3 nucleotides: TGTGCCAGCAGCCTCCTAAGCCCTAGCGGCGCTTCCTACGAGCAGTACTTC. Protein: CASSLLSPSGASYEQYF.